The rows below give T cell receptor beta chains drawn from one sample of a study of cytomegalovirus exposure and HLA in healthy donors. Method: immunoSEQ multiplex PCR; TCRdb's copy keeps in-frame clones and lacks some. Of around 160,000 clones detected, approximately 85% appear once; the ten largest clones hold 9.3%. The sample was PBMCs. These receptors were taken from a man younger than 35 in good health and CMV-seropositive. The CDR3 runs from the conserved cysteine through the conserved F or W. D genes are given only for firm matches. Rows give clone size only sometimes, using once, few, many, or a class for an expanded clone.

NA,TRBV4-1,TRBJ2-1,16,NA,CASSQDLGGSYNEQFF,TGCGCCAGCAGCCAAGATCTCGGGGGCTCCTACAATGAGCAGTTCTTC
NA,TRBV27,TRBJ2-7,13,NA,CASSLTENYEQYF,TGTGCCAGCAGTTTAACTGAGAACTACGAGCAGTACTTC
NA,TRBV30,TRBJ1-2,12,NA,CVIGGFAYGYTF,TGTGTCATCGGGGGGTTCGCCTATGGCTACACCTTC
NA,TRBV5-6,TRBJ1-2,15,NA,CASSPAPGGVGGYTF,TGTGCCAGCAGCCCCGCCCCTGGGGGGGTTGGGGGCTACACCTTC
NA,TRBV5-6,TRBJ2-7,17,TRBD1,CASSLHRGPIPSYEQYF,TGTGCCAGCAGCTTGCACAGGGGGCCCATCCCCTCCTACGAGCAGTACTTC
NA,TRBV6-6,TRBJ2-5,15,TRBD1,CASSFQPGQEETQYF,TGTGCCAGCAGTTTCCAACCGGGACAGGAAGAGACCCAGTACTTC
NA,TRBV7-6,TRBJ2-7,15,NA,CASSLMDRGGYEQYF,TGTGCCAGCAGCCTCATGGACCGGGGAGGCTACGAGCAGTACTTC
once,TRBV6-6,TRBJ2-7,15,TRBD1,CASSYGVTGAYEQYF,TGTGCCAGCAGTTACGGCGTGACAGGGGCCTACGAGCAGTACTTC
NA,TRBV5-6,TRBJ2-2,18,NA,CASSFPLGLGRGTGELFF,TGTGCCAGCAGCTTCCCCTTGGGACTCGGCCGGGGAACCGGGGAGCTGTTTTTT
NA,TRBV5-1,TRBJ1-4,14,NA,CASSLLGGNEKLFF,TGCGCCAGCAGCTTATTGGGAGGTAATGAAAAACTGTTTTTT
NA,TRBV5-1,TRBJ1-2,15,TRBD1,CASSTGRLLPYGYTF,TGCGCCAGCTCGACAGGGCGACTCCTGCCCTATGGCTACACCTTC
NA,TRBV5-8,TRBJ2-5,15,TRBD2,CASSQEAGNKETQYF,TGTGCCAGCAGCCAAGAAGCGGGGAACAAAGAGACCCAGTACTTC
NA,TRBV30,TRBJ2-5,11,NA,CAWSDRETQYF,TGTGCCTGGAGTGACAGAGAGACCCAGTACTTC
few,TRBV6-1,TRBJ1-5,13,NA,CASMGGGGQPQHF,TGTGCCAGCATGGGAGGGGGAGGTCAGCCCCAGCATTTT
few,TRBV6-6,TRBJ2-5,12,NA,CASSYGGETQYF,TGTGCCAGCAGTTACGGGGGGGAGACCCAGTACTTC
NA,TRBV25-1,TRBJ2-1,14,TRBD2,CASEPSGSGNEQFF,TGTGCCAGCGAGCCTAGCGGGAGTGGGAATGAGCAGTTCTTC
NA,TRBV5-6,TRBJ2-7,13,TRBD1,CASSSGTAYEQYF,TGTGCCAGCAGCTCCGGGACAGCCTACGAGCAGTACTTC
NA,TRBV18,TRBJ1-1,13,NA,CASSLDQDREAFF,TGTGCCAGCTCACTGGACCAAGACAGGGAAGCTTTCTTT
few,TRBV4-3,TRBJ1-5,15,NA,CASSQDLSGHQPQHF,TGCGCCAGCAGCCAAGATTTATCAGGCCATCAGCCCCAGCATTTT
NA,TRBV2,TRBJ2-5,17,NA,CASRPPVGAGVRETQYF,TGTGCCAGCAGGCCACCCGTCGGGGCAGGGGTTCGAGAGACCCAGTACTTC
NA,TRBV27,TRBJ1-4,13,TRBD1,CASKGTGYEKLFF,TGTGCCAGCAAAGGGACAGGGTATGAAAAACTGTTTTTT
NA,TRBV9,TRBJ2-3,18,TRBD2,CASSVGGGGAVGTDTQYF,TGTGCCAGCAGCGTAGGCGGCGGGGGGGCGGTGGGCACAGATACGCAGTATTTT